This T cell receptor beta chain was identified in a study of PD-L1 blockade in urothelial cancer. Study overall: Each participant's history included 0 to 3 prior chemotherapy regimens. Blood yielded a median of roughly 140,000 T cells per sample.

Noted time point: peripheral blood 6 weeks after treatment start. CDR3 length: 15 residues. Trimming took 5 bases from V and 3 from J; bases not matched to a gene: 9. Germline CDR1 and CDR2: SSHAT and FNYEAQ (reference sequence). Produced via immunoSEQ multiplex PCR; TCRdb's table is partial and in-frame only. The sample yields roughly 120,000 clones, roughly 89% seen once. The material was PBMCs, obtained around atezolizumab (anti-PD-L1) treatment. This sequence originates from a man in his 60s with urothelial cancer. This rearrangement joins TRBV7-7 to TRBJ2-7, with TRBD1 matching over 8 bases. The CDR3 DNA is TGTGCCAGCAGCCCGCTACAGGGGGGCAACTACGAGCAGTACTTC. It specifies CASSPLQGGNYEQYF.